This T cell receptor (beta chain) was obtained from a study of OX40 agonist ivuxolimab in advanced cancers. Method: immunoSEQ multiplex PCR; TCRdb's copy keeps in-frame clones and lacks some. The table includes about 44,000 clones, over 80% detected once. Trimming removed 6 bases at V and 3 bases at J, with 11 bases between. Per germline, CDR1 MNHNY and CDR2 SVGAGI (reference sequence). This CDR3 has 13 residues. The V gene is TRBV6-6, the J gene TRBJ1-2; D might be TRBD1 (5 bases). The sequencing here drew on CD4+ or CD8+ T cells sorted from blood, taken in a trial of the OX40 agonist ivuxolimab. This TCR was recovered from an adult with an advanced solid tumor such as melanoma, head and neck, liver or kidney cancer. CDR3 loop: CASRADSDYGYTF. The CDR3 DNA is TGTGCCAGCAGAGCCGACAGTGACTATGGCTACACCTTC.